This entry lists 5 T cell receptor beta chains sequenced from one sample in a study of vaccination effects on CD4 cells after COVID-19. Their recognized antigens are unknown. Method: immunoSEQ multiplex PCR; TCRdb's copy keeps in-frame clones and lacks some. There are 30,000 to 35,000 clones in the sample; 74% occur only once, and 15% lies in the top ten. After around nine days in culture, the CD4+ T cells were isolated. Either the BNT162b2 or mRNA-1273 vaccine was given to participants in two doses. The input for sequencing was CD4+ T cells from PBMCs cultured without peptide, taken after COVID-19 vaccination. These receptors all come from a human donor who received a COVID-19 vaccine.

The chain carries TRBV19 and TRBJ1-1, with a weak D call TRBD1 (6 bases). V lost 5 bases and J 5 bases, leaving 18 bases between the germline ends. The CDR3 runs 15 residues. Germline-derived CDR1 and CDR2 are LNHDA and SQIVND (reference sequence). The CDR3 sequence: CASSPTTGRRTEAFF. CDR3 DNA: TGTGCCAGTAGTCCCACAACAGGGAGAAGGACTGAAGCTTTCTTT. The entire variable domain, with the rest obtained from reference TRBV19 and TRBJ1-1, is as follows: DGGITQSPKYLFRKEGQNVTLSCEQNLNHDAMYWYRQDPGQGLRLIYYSQIVNDFQKGDIAEGYSVSREKKESFPLTVTSAQKNPTAFYLCASSPTTGRRTEAFFGQGTRLTVV.

The chain links TRBV19 to TRBJ1-6; D is unclear. Trimming removed 4 bases at V and 8 bases at J, with 15 bases between. Germline loops: CDR1 LNHDA, CDR2 SQIVND (reference sequence). The CDR3 has 15 amino acids. Here the CDR3 DNA reads TGTGCCAGTAGTAAAAGTAACCGCGGGGATTCACCCCTCCACTTT. Encoded protein: CASSKSNRGDSPLHF.

CDR3 bases: TGTGCCAGCAGCCCCCGGACAGGGGTTTTCTACAATGAGCAGTTCTTC. It yields the protein CASSPRTGVFYNEQFF. The chain carries TRBV11-2 and TRBJ2-1, with 9 bases fitting TRBD1. Trimming cost V 5 bases and J 3 bases; bases outside gene matches: 8. CDR3 length: 16 residues. Germline V gives CDR1 SGHAT, CDR2 FQNNGV. Filled out from reference TRBV11-2 and TRBJ2-1, the complete variable domain reads EAGVAQSPRYKIIEKRQSVAFWCNPISGHATLYWYQQILGQGPKLLIQFQNNGVVDDSQLPKDRFSAERLKGVDSTLKIQPAKLEDSAVYLCASSPRTGVFYNEQFFGPGTRLTVL.

This chain connects TRBV19 to TRBJ2-4; tentative D call: TRBD1 (6 bases). V was clipped by 3 bases and J by 2 bases, with 17 bases between them. Germline V CDR1 and CDR2: LNHDA, SQIVND (reference sequence). CDR3 size: 17 residues. CDR3 region: CASSIESQGLSKNIQYF. In nucleotides, the CDR3 is TGTGCCAGTAGTATTGAGAGTCAGGGGTTATCCAAAAACATTCAGTACTTC.

The genes are TRBV6-6 and TRBJ1-2; 7 bases match TRBD1. The germline V gene encodes CDR1 MNHNY and CDR2 SVGAGI (reference sequence). The V gene end was trimmed by 0 bases and the J gene end by 8 bases; junction bases not matched to a gene: 6. The CDR3 covers 14 residues. CDR3 in amino acids: CASSYSTGRVGYTF. The CDR3 DNA reads TGTGCCAGCAGTTACTCGACAGGGCGCGTAGGCTACACCTTC.